The sequence of this TCR beta chain was determined in a study of blood T cell repertoires in COVID-19 (dated by TCRdb to the early 2020s). With respect to the entire study: Samples from collaborators originated in the United States, Italy and Spain and spanned both the acute and convalescent phases of COVID-19. Samples were obtained from the ongoing ImmuneRACE study (first 160 participants) and from over 1,000 subjects provided by 6 global collaborators. The repertoires were made available in a free public database intended to serve as a resource for research on the immune response to SARS-CoV-2. Where available, HLA class I and class II types were taken from metadata supplied by the sample provider and were not determined by assay-based typing. The material from the prospective study consisted of cDNA or gDNA derived from T cells, B-cell-depleted T cells, or PBMCs. The dataset comprised deeply sampled blood TCRbeta repertoires from subjects exposed to, actively infected with, or recovered from COVID-19. Nearly every sample came with metadata listing a de-identified subject ID, COVID-19 status, age in years and sex.

General findings and caveats noted by the study authors: The amount of clinical and demographic metadata varied by source and participant and was provided uncurated.

One collaborating source in Seattle enrolled patients during active infection and followed them longitudinally through the course of disease. Each collaborating institution followed its own protocols to collect whole blood in K2EDTA tubes. Collaborator samples were shipped for TCRbeta analysis as frozen whole blood, isolated PBMCs, or DNA extracted from either sample type. TCRbeta CDR3 regions were amplified from genomic DNA by means of the immunoSEQ Assay, a bias-controlled multiplex PCR. In the paper's pipeline: The number of nucleated cells in each sample was estimated by amplification of reference gene primers within the assay. To quantify the absolute abundance of each unique TCRbeta CDR3 rearrangement, sequence reads were collapsed and filtered. For each sample, productive Simpson clonality was calculated as the square root of Simpson's diversity index over productive rearrangements. Held by TCRdb, this immuneACCESS table contains in-frame sequences only and omits some clones. Under half of the omission traces to an unresolved V gene where checked; the cause of the rest is unknown. D and trimming were read from the DNA, whereas the V and J calls and clone size are those reported in that table. Within this sample are some 200,000 clones, with about 93% of them counted one time only. In total, the top ten clones hold 0.6% to 0.9% of the sample.

On this clone: Which antigen it targets is not known. No per-base quality is available; no much larger clone lies one base away.

The sequence derives from a man aged 30-40 years with COVID-19, enrolled during active disease. Specimen: peripheral blood.

Here the CDR3 is given as CASSAPSGGADTQYF. The DNA sequence is given as TGTGCCAGCTCAGCGCCCAGCGGGGGAGCAGATACGCAGTATTTT. The sequence is built from TRBV5-4 and TRBJ2-3, with 8 junctional bases fitting TRBD2. The CDR3 has 15 amino acids, counting the end cysteine and phenylalanine. The DNA shown is the 45-base CDR3, in frame from base 1. The germline V gene (reference sequence) supplies CDR1 SGHNT and CDR2 YYREEE. V and J are trimmed by 7 bases and 4 bases, and the gene matches miss 11 bases of the junction.